This T cell receptor beta chain is from a study of blood T cell repertoires in COVID-19. Looking at the study overall: Samples of COVID-19 (acute and convalescent) were obtained from the United States, Italy and Spain.

Method: immunoSEQ multiplex PCR; TCRdb's copy keeps in-frame clones and lacks some. Among approximately 190,000 clones listed, 70% to 85% were seen once. This CDR3 spans 18 amino acids. Germline V gene sequence: CDR1 SGHTA, CDR2 FQGNSA. V lost 5 bases, J lost 1 base, and 14 bases stayed unmatched. V usage is TRBV7-2 and J usage is TRBJ2-7; TRBD2 matches at 10 bases. Material for sequencing was PBMCs or T cells enriched from blood (not recorded which). This TCR derives from an older woman with acute COVID-19. As DNA, the CDR3 is TGTGCCAGCAGCCCTCGTGATAGCGGGAGGCGGTATTCCTACGAGCAGTACTTC. It translates to CASSPRDSGRRYSYEQYF.